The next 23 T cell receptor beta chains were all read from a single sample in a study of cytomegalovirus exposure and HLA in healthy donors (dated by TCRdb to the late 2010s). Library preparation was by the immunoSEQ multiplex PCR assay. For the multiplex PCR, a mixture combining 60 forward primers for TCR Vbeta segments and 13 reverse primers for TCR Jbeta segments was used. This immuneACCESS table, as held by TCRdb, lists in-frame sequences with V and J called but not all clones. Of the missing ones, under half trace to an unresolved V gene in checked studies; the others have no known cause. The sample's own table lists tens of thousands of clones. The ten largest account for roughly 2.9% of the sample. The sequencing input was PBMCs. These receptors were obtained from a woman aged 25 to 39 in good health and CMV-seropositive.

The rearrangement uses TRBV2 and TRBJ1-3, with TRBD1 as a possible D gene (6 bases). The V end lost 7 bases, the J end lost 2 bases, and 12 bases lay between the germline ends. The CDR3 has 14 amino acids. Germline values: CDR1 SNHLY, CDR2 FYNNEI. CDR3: CASKIQGPGNTIYF. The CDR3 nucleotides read TGTGCCAGCAAGATACAGGGTCCTGGAAACACCATATATTTT.

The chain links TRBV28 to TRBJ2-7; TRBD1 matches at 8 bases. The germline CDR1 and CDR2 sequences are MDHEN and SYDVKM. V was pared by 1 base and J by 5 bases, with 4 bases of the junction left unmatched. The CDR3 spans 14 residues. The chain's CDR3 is CASSLFPGGDEQYF. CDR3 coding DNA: TGTGCCAGCAGTTTATTCCCAGGGGGCGACGAGCAGTACTTC.

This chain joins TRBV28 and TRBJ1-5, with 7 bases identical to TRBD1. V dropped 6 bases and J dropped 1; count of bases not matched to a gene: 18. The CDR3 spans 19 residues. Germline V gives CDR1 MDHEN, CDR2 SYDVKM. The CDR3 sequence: CASSLTGEGGSSSNQPQHF. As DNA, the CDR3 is TGTGCCAGCAGCCTAACAGGGGAAGGGGGGAGTTCGAGCAATCAGCCCCAGCATTTT.

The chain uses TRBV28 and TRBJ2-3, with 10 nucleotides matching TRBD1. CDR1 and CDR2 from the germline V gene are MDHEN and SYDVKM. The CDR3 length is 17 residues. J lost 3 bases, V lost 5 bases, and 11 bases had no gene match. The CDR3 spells CASSNTGQGVSTDTQYF. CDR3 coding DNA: TGTGCCAGCAGTAACACAGGACAGGGGGTTTCAACAGATACGCAGTATTTT.

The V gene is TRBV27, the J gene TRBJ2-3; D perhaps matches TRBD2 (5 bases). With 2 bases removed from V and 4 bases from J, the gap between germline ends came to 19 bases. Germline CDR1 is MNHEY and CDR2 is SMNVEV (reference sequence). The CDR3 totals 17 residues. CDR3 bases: TGTGCCAGCAGTTTAAACCCCGGGGAGTCCGGGCCAGATACGCAGTATTTT. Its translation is CASSLNPGESGPDTQYF.

The CDR3 here is CASSYQRGNNEQFF. CDR3 sequence (DNA): TGTGCCAGCAGTTACCAGCGTGGAAACAATGAGCAGTTCTTC. This rearrangement joins TRBV6-5 to TRBJ2-1, with D hard to call. The V end lost 2 bases, the J end lost 5 bases, and 10 bases lay between the germline ends. This CDR3 comprises 14 residues. Germline loops: CDR1 MNHEY, CDR2 SVGAGI.

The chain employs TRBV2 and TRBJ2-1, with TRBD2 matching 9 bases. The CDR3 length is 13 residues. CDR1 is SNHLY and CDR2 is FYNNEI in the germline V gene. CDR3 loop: CAFRRGGFNEQFF. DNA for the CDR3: TGTGCTTTTCGGCGGGGGGGCTTCAATGAGCAGTTCTTC.

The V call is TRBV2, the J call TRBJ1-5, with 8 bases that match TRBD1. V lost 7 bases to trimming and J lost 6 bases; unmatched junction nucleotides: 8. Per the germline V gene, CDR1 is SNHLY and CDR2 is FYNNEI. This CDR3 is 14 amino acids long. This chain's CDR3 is CASNIGQGGQPQHF. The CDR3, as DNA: TGTGCCAGCAATATTGGACAGGGAGGTCAGCCCCAGCATTTT.

The CDR3 loop reads CASTNTDRGLVQPQHF. The CDR3 DNA reads as TGTGCCAGTACCAATACGGACAGGGGGCTTGTTCAGCCCCAGCATTTT. The rearrangement joins TRBV19 to TRBJ1-5; 11 nucleotides align to TRBD1. The V gene's germline CDR1 is LNHDA and CDR2 SQIVND (reference sequence). This CDR3 has 16 residues. With V trimmed by 7 bases and J by 6 bases, 11 bases remained unmatched.

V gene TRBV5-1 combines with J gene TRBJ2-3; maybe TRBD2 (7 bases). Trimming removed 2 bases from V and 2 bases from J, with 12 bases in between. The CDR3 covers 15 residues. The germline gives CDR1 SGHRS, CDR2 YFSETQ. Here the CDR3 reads CASSFSAGATDTQYF. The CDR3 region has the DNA TGCGCCAGCAGCTTTTCCGCGGGGGCCACAGATACGCAGTATTTT.

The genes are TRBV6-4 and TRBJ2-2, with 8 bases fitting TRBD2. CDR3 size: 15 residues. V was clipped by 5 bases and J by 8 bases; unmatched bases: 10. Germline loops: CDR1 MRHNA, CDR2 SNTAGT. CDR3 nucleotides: TGTGCCAGCAGTCCGGCGGGGGGCCAAGCGGGGGAGCTGTTTTTT. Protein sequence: CASSPAGGQAGELFF.

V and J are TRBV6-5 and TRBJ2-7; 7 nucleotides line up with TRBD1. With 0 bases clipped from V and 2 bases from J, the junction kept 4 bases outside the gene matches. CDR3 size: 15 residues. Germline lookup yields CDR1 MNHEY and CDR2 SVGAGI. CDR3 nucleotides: TGTGCCAGCAGTTACTCGGGGACAGTTACCTACGAGCAGTACTTC. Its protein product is CASSYSGTVTYEQYF.

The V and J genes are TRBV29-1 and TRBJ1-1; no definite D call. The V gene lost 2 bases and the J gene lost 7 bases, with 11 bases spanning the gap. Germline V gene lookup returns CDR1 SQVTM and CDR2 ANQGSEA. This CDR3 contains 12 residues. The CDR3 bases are TGCAGCGTTGAATGGCAGGAGGGTGAAGCTTTCTTT. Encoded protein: CSVEWQEGEAFF.

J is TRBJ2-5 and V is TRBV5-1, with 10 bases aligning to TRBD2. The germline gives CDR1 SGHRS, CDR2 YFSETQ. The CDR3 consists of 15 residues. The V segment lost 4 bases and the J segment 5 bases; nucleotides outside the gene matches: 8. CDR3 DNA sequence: TGCGCCAGCAGCCCTAGCGGGGGCGGAGGGGAGACCCAGTACTTC. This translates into CASSPSGGGGETQYF.

CDR3 in DNA: TGCGCCAGCAGTCCGGAAGGGCGGGGGGCATCAGATACGCAGTATTTT. Amino acid sequence: CASSPEGRGASDTQYF. This chain links TRBV10-1 with TRBJ2-3; 8 nucleotides match TRBD2. The CDR3 sequence is 16 residues long. Germline-derived CDR1 and CDR2 are WNHNN and SYGVQD (reference sequence). Trimming removed 5 bases from V and 4 bases from J; junction bases left unmatched: 11.

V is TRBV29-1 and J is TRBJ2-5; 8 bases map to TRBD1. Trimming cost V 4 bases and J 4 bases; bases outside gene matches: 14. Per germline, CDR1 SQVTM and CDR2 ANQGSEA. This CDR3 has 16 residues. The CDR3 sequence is CSVAGGMVMEIETQYF. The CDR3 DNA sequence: TGCAGCGTTGCAGGGGGCATGGTAATGGAAATAGAGACCCAGTACTTC.

DNA for the CDR3: TGTGCCAGCAGAACCGGGACAGGGATCACAGATACGCAGTATTTT. Protein: CASRTGTGITDTQYF. The chain carries TRBV28 and TRBJ2-3; TRBD1 aligns across 9 bases. Germline lookup yields CDR1 MDHEN and CDR2 SYDVKM. The CDR3 contains 15 residues. Unmatched junction bases numbered 6, after V lost 6 bases and J lost 2 bases.

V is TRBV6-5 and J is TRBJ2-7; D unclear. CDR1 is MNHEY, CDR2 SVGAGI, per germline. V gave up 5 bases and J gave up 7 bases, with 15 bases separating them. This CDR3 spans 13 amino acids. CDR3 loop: CASSPTPTIEQYF. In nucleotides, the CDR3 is TGTGCCAGCAGTCCGACACCTACGATTGAGCAGTACTTC.

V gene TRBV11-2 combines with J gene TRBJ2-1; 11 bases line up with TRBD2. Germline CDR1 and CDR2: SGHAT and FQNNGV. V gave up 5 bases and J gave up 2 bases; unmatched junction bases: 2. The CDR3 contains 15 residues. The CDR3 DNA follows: TGTGCCAGCAGCGAACTAGCGGGGGCCTACAATGAGCAGTTCTTC. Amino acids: CASSELAGAYNEQFF.

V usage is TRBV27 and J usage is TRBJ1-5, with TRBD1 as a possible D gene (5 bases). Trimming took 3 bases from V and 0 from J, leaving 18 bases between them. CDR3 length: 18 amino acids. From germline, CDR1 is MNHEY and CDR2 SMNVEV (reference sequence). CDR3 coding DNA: TGTGCCAGCAGTTTGGTTCCGGGACGGGGGGGTAGCAATCAGCCCCAGCATTTT. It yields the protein CASSLVPGRGGSNQPQHF.

The CDR3 sequence is CASSPRGGDGNQPQHF. In DNA form, the CDR3 reads TGTGCCAGCAGTCCCCGTGGAGGGGACGGCAATCAGCCCCAGCATTTT. The rearrangement uses TRBV2 and TRBJ1-5, with D perhaps matching TRBD1 (5 bases). V was pared by 5 bases and J by 2 bases, with 16 bases between. There are 16 residues in the CDR3. Looked up from germline, CDR1 is SNHLY and CDR2 is FYNNEI.

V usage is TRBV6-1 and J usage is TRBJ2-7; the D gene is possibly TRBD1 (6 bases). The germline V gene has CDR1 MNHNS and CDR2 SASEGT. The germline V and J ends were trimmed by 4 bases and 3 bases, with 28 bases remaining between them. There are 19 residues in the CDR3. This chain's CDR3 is CASSALNNNRDISYYEQYF. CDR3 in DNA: TGTGCCAGCAGTGCGTTAAACAATAACCGGGACATTTCCTACTACGAGCAGTACTTC.

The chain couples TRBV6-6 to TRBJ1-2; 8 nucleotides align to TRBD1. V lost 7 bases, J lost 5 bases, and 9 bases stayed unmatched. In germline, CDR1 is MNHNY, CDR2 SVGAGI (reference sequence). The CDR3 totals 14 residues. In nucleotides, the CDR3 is TGTGCCAGCACCCTAGGACAGGGCAAATATGGCTACACCTTC. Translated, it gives CASTLGQGKYGYTF.